Here is one T cell receptor (beta chain) with its context. Its antigen is still unknown. This sample stems from a study of long-term antiretroviral therapy in people with HIV. Study overall: Collection dates of the earliest samples fall about a decade before the 2015 immediate-ART recommendation.

It was version v3.0 of the immunoSEQ assay that was run at survey level. Sequencing was performed with immunoSEQ multiplex PCR; in TCRdb, only in-frame clones are kept and a portion is missing. The sample records about 22,000 clones, roughly 82% being singletons. Study results and caveats: Repertoires looked antigen-experienced, with only a slight naive shift after ART. Diversity went up after ART and still fell short of transplant donor controls.

Germline lookup yields CDR1 SGDLS and CDR2 YYNGEE. The CDR3 length is 14 residues. V dropped 3 bases and J dropped 3 bases, with 10 bases sitting between them. Sequenced material: unsorted PBMCs, taken 0.1 years before starting antiretroviral therapy. The gene calls are TRBV9 and TRBJ2-1; D uncertain. The sequence came from a man between 18 and 35 years old with HIV. The CDR3 loop is CASSGQTNYNEQFF. In DNA form, the CDR3 reads TGTGCCAGCAGCGGCCAAACTAACTACAATGAGCAGTTCTTC.